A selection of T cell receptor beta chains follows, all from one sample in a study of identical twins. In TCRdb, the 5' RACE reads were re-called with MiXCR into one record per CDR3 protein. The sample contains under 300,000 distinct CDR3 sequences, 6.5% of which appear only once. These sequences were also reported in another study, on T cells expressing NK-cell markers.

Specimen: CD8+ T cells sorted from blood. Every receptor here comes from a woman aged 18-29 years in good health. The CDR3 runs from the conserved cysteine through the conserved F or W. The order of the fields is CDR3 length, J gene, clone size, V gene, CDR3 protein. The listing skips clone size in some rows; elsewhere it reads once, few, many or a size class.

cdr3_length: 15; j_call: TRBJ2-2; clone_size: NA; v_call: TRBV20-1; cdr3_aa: CSARKGGVYPGELFF
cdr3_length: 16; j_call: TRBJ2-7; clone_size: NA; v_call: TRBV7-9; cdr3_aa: CASSFSVGAGGYEQYF
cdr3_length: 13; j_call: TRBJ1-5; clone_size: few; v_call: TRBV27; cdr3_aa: CASQGRGNQPQHF
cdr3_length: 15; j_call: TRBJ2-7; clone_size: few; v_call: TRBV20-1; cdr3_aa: CSARQIRVQTNEQYF
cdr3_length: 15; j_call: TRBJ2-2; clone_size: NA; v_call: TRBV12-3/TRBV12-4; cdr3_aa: CASSFLAGAPVELFF
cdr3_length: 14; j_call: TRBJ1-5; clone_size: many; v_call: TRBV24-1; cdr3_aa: CATSALNSNQPQHF
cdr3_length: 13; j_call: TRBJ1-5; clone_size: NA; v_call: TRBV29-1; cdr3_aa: CSVDPGGNQPQHF
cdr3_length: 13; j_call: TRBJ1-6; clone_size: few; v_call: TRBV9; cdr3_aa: CASSVGSDSPLHF
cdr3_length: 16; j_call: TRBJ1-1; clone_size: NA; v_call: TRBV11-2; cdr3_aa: CASSSADGTGATEAFF
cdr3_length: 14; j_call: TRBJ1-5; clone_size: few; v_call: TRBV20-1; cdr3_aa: CSARDGNSNQPQHF
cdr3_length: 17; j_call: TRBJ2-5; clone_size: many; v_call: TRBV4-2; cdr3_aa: CASSPGLAGGQLETQYF
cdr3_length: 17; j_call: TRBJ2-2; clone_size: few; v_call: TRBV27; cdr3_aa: CASWGTSGRVGTGELFF
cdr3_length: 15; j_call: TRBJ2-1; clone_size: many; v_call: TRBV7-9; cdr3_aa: CASSFSGRTYNEQFF
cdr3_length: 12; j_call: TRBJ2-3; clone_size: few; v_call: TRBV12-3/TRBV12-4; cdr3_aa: CATRNQGDTQYF
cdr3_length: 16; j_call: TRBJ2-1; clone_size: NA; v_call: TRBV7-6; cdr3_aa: CASSLVGGGANNEQFF
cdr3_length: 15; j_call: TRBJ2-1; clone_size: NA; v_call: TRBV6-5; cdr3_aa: CASSYPQGGSNEQFF
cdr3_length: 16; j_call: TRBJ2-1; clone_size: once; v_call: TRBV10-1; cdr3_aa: CASSESDRPSYNEQFF
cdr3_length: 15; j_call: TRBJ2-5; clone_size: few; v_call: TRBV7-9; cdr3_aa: CASSPPTDPQETQYF
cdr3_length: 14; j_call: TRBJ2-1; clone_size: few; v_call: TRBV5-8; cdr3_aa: CASDGGRRYNEQFF
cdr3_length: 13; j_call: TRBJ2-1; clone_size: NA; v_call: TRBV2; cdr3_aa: CASSEAQGHEQFF
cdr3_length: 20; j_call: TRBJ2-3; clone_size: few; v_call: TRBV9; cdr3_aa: CASSVARSGGRAQSTDTQYF
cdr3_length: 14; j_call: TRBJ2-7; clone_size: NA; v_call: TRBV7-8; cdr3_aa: CASSRLATNYEQYF
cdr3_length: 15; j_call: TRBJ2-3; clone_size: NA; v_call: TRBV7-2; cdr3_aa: CASSLGQGWPDTQYF
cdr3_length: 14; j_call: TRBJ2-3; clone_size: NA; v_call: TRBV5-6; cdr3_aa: CASSLKFGPDTQYF
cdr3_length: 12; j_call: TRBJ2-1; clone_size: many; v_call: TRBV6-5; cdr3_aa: CASNNGYNEQFF
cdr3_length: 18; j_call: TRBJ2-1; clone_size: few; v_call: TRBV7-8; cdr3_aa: CASSLVASGGYLNNEQFF
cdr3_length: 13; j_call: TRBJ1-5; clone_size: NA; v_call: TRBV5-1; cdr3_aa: CASSLAVAEPQHF
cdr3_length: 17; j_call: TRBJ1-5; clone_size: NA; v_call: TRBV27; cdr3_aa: CASSFLGQGGHLQPQHF
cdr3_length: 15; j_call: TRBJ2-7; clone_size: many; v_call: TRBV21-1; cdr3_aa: CARQRGGSLSYEQYF